This entry lists 29 T cell receptor beta chains sequenced from one sample in a study of CD8 T cells in cerebrospinal fluid in Alzheimer's disease. Using the 10x single-cell sequencing reads, TCRdb records one entry per CDR3 protein without DNA. In all, the sample yields some 1,100 distinct CDR3 sequences. The material sequenced was cerebrospinal fluid. Receptors were obtained from a human donor in good health.

This clonotype is labeled large based on frequency. This rearrangement joins TRBV2 to TRBJ2-2; with no DNA, the TCRdb D assignment of TRBD1 cannot be verified. The CDR3 covers 17 residues. CDR1 is SNHLY and CDR2 is FYNNEI in the germline V gene. The chain's CDR3 is CASTRSGAGVNTGELFF.

This clonotype is deemed large by its frequency. The V and J genes are TRBV7-2 and TRBJ2-3; there is no DNA to check the TCRdb D call of TRBD2. This CDR3 is built from 15 residues. Germline V gene sequence: CDR1 SGHTA, CDR2 FQGNSA. The CDR3 reads CASSLAGGPEDTQYF.

This clonotype is medium-sized by frequency. The V call is TRBV6-6, the J call TRBJ2-4; TCRdb's assignment of TRBD1 cannot be checked, as there is no DNA. CDR1 is MNHNY and CDR2 is SVGAGI in the germline V gene (reference sequence). The CDR3 is made up of 14 amino acids. CDR3 amino acids: CASSPGTGGNIQYF.

This clonotype is deemed medium-sized by its frequency. This sequence joins TRBV19 and TRBJ2-5; checking the TCRdb D call of TRBD1 is not possible without DNA. CDR1 and CDR2 (germline): LNHDA, SQIVND (reference sequence). This CDR3 contains 13 residues. The CDR3 sequence is CASRGTDKETQYF.

Measured by frequency, this clonotype is large. The chain has TRBV12-3 or TRBV12-4 and TRBJ2-7. The CDR3 has 12 amino acids. The CDR3 reads CASSSSVHEQYF.

This clonotype is medium-sized by frequency. V is TRBV11-2 and J is TRBJ2-3; TCRdb reports TRBD2, a call that lacks DNA to check it against. This CDR3 region has 14 residues. From germline, CDR1 is SGHAT and CDR2 FQNNGV. CDR3 loop: CASSSSGGAGTQYF. Supplemented by reference TRBV11-2 and TRBJ2-3, the full variable domain reads EAGVAQSPRYKIIEKRQSVAFWCNPISGHATLYWYQQILGQGPKLLIQFQNNGVVDDSQLPKDRFSAERLKGVDSTLKIQPAKLEDSAVYLCASSSSGGAGTQYFGPGTRLTVL.

Measured by frequency, this clonotype is medium-sized (0.01 to 0.1%). Here the CDR3 reads CASRSTGQDTQYF. The chain has TRBV2 and TRBJ2-3. The CDR3 covers 13 residues. Germline assignment: CDR1 SNHLY and CDR2 FYNNEI.

The V and J genes are TRBV10-3 and TRBJ2-3; TCRdb's assignment of TRBD2 cannot be checked, as there is no DNA. The CDR3 runs to 17 residues. The V gene's germline CDR1 is ENHRY and CDR2 SYGVKD. The CDR3 reads CAIRGGLAGAHTDTQYF.

Considering frequency, this clonotype is large. V gene TRBV20-1 combines with J gene TRBJ2-7. CDR3 length equals 13 residues. From germline, CDR1 is DFQATT and CDR2 SNEGSKA (reference sequence). CDR3 sequence reads: CSARSLAVHEQYF.

This clonotype is called medium-sized based on its frequency. This chain uses TRBV6-1 with TRBJ1-5. The CDR3 contains 13 residues. The germline CDR1 and CDR2 sequences are MNHNS and SASEGT. The CDR3 here is CASSEFSNQPQHF.

This clonotype is identified as large from frequency. The chain couples TRBV5-1 to TRBJ2-2; TCRdb picks TRBD2, but there is no DNA to check that call. The CDR3 is made up of 15 amino acids. Looked up from germline, CDR1 is SGHRS and CDR2 is YFSETQ. CDR3: CASSYGTSGIRELFF.

Frequency places this clonotype as medium-sized (0.01 to 0.1%). V is TRBV12-3 or TRBV12-4 and J is TRBJ2-2; TCRdb names TRBD2, which stays unverified in the absence of DNA. The CDR3 totals 15 residues. Here the CDR3 reads CASSLVGLAGDSLFF.

This clonotype shows up as medium-sized by frequency. The chain employs TRBV6-5 and TRBJ2-5; as DNA is missing, the TRBD1 call by TCRdb cannot be tested. In germline, CDR1 is MNHEY, CDR2 SVGAGI. CDR3 size: 15 residues. This chain's CDR3 is CASSRLRGGQETQYF.

Measured by frequency, this clonotype is large. The chain links TRBV2 to TRBJ2-1; TCRdb returns TRBD2, unconfirmable since there is no DNA. There are 15 residues in the CDR3. The germline gives CDR1 SNHLY, CDR2 FYNNEI. The CDR3 here is CASTYGGGRVNEQFF.

This chain's CDR3 is CASTSTVGGEQFF. The J gene is TRBJ2-1, the V gene TRBV19; TCRdb's D gene call, TRBD2, goes unchecked for lack of DNA. The CDR3 is 13 residues long. CDR1 is LNHDA, CDR2 SQIVND, per germline (reference sequence).

Considering frequency, this clonotype is large (0.1 to 1%). CDR3 in amino acids: CASSFPREGKNIQYF. V is TRBV28 and J is TRBJ2-4; TCRdb designates TRBD1, a call that cannot be tested without DNA. The CDR3 has 15 residues. From germline, CDR1 is MDHEN and CDR2 SYDVKM. Full variable domain (outside the CDR3, taken from reference TRBV28 and TRBJ2-4): DVKVTQSSRYLVKRTGEKVFLECVQDMDHENMFWYRQDPGLGLRLIYFSYDVKMKEKGDIPEGYSVSREKKERFSLILESASTNQTSMYLCASSFPREGKNIQYFGAGTRLSVL.

CDR3 region: CASSPGLAGITDTQYF. The chain links TRBV5-4 to TRBJ2-3; TCRdb lists TRBD2, though no DNA is available to test this call. Germline assignment: CDR1 SGHNT and CDR2 YYREEE (reference sequence). The CDR3 covers 16 residues.

Judged by frequency, this clonotype is large (0.1 to 1%). The rearrangement joins TRBV5-5 to TRBJ1-4; TCRdb returns TRBD1, unconfirmable since there is no DNA. This CDR3 has 14 residues. Germline assignment: CDR1 SGHKS and CDR2 YYEKEE (reference sequence). The CDR3 is CASSATGENEKLFF.

Judged by frequency, this clonotype is medium-sized. The chain carries TRBV6-1 and TRBJ2-1; the TRBD1 assignment by TCRdb is unverifiable without DNA. Germline V gene lookup returns CDR1 MNHNS and CDR2 SASEGT. The CDR3 runs to 16 residues. CDR3 sequence: CASSEEGREGGYEQFF.

In terms of frequency, this clonotype is medium-sized. J is TRBJ2-1 and V is TRBV5-1; TCRdb designates TRBD2, a call that cannot be tested without DNA. Germline CDR1 reads SGHRS; CDR2 reads YFSETQ. This CDR3 is built from 14 residues. This CDR3 is CASSLQEGYNEQFF.

This clonotype is classed as large by frequency. V usage is TRBV2 and J usage is TRBJ2-7. The CDR3 runs to 11 residues. Germline CDR1 is SNHLY and CDR2 is FYNNEI. CDR3 sequence: CASSYDSEQYF. Based on the CDR3 plus reference TRBV2 and TRBJ2-7, the full variable domain is EPEVTQTPSHQVTQMGQEVILRCVPISNHLYFYWYRQILGQKVEFLVSFYNNEISEKSEIFDDQFSVERPDGSNFTLKIRSTKLEDSAMYFCASSYDSEQYFGPGTRLTVT.

This clonotype is deemed large by its frequency. This chain uses TRBV6-2 or TRBV6-3 with TRBJ2-2; the TCRdb D gene call, TRBD2, has no DNA to confirm it. Germline assignment: CDR1 MNHEY and CDR2 SVGEGT. The CDR3 runs 14 residues. The CDR3 loop reads CASGELAGTGELFF.

The rearrangement joins TRBV6-2 or TRBV6-3 to TRBJ2-4; the TCRdb D gene call, TRBD1, has no DNA to confirm it. The CDR3 is 18 amino acids. The V gene's germline CDR1 is MNHEY and CDR2 SVGEGT. This chain's CDR3 is CASSPGQGRGTAKNIQYF.

The rearrangement joins TRBV6-5 to TRBJ2-1. The CDR3 covers 13 residues. Germline CDR1 and CDR2: MNHEY and SVGAGI. CDR3 loop: CASSYGANNEQFF.

This clonotype is medium-sized (0.01 to 0.1%) by frequency. This chain uses TRBV28 with TRBJ1-5. The CDR3 is 14 amino acids. Per the germline V gene, CDR1 is MDHEN and CDR2 is SYDVKM. The CDR3 sequence is CASTITLTDQPQHF.

Judged by frequency, this clonotype is large. The chain recombines TRBV2 with TRBJ2-5; TCRdb's D call, TRBD2, is unchecked because there is no DNA. The CDR3 is made up of 15 amino acids. Germline-derived CDR1 and CDR2 are SNHLY and FYNNEI. CDR3 protein: CASSGSSGGKETQYF.

This clonotype is deemed medium-sized by its frequency. The chain is built from TRBV27 and TRBJ2-1; TCRdb's D call, TRBD2, is unchecked because there is no DNA. Germline V gene lookup returns CDR1 MNHEY and CDR2 SMNVEV (reference sequence). The CDR3 extends over 17 amino acids. The CDR3 loop is CASSFLAGGLGRNEQFF.

According to its frequency, this clonotype is medium-sized. The gene calls are TRBV29-1 and TRBJ1-1; TCRdb outputs TRBD1, but without DNA this stays unchecked. There are 15 residues in the CDR3. The germline CDR1 and CDR2 sequences are SQVTM and ANQGSEA. The CDR3 reads CSVGRDRGMNTEAFF.

By frequency, this clonotype registers large. This chain uses TRBV6-1 with TRBJ2-7. CDR1 is MNHNS, CDR2 SASEGT, per germline. CDR3 length equals 15 residues. CDR3 sequence: CASSVDQGRPYEQYF.